These 27 T cell receptor beta chains were all obtained from the same sample, sequenced in a study of spatial heterogeneity in lung cancer. TCRdb reprocessed the 5' RACE reads with MiXCR, giving one entry per CDR3 protein. The sample lists roughly 25,000 distinct CDR3 sequences; approximately 7% were seen once. Time point meaning: sample taken at primary tumor resection. TCRs were sequenced from unsorted whole RNA of tumor, nontumor lung or PBMC. This specimen was PBMCs, taken at surgery. All receptors derive from a male donor with early-stage non-small cell lung cancer.

This clonotype was seen many times. This rearrangement joins TRBV20-1 to TRBJ2-3, with D maybe TRBD2 (6 bases). Germline-derived CDR1 and CDR2 are DFQATT and SNEGSKA (reference sequence). This CDR3 has 16 residues. V was pared by 6 bases and J by 0 bases, with 19 bases between. CDR3 DNA sequence: TGCAGTGCCCTACCCCCGGGACTCATAAGCACAGATACGCAGTATTTT. This codes for CSALPPGLISTDTQYF.

This clonotype was observed a handful of times. V usage is TRBV12-3 or TRBV12-4 and J usage is TRBJ2-5; tentatively, D is TRBD1 (6 bases). The V gene lost 6 bases and the J gene lost 2 bases, with 10 bases spanning the gap. The CDR3 has 13 residues. CDR3 in DNA: TGTGCCAGCAGCACAGACAGGCAAGAGACCCAGTACTTC. Its translation is CASSTDRQETQYF.

The V and J genes are TRBV7-9 and TRBJ1-1; no clear D. The CDR3 runs to 15 residues. The germline CDR1 and CDR2 sequences are SEHNR and FQNEAQ (reference sequence). V was shortened by 6 bases and J by 3 bases, with 17 bases between the two germline ends. CDR3 protein: CASSTPGHGDTEAFF. CDR3 nucleotide sequence: TGTGCCAGCAGTACACCAGGCCATGGGGACACTGAAGCTTTCTTT.

This clonotype was counted between two and nine times. This chain links TRBV3-1 with TRBJ1-6; no clear D. V gave up 1 base and J gave up 10 bases, with 14 bases separating them. Per the germline V gene, CDR1 is LGHDT and CDR2 is YNNKEL (reference sequence). CDR3 length: 15 residues. CDR3 DNA: TGTGCCAGCAGCCAAGGGCTTGGTGGGGAGTCACCCCTCCACTTT. It specifies CASSQGLGGESPLHF. Using reference TRBV3-1 and TRBJ1-6 for the parts outside the CDR3, the full variable domain is DTAVSQTPKYLVTQMGNDKSIKCEQNLGHDTMYWYKQDSKKFLKIMFSYNNKELIINETVPNRFSPKSPDKAHLNLHINSLELGDSAVYFCASSQGLGGESPLHFGNGTRLTVT.

This clonotype was seen a handful of times. The chain links TRBV5-1 to TRBJ1-1; D is unresolved. The CDR3 covers 15 residues. The V gene's germline CDR1 is SGHRS and CDR2 YFSETQ. Deletions cut 4 bases from V and 0 bases from J, with 13 bases between. DNA of the CDR3: TGCGCCAGCAGCCCGGTGGCCGGGGTGAACACTGAAGCTTTCTTT. Translating gives CASSPVAGVNTEAFF.

As to this clonotype: A read error may account for a junction end that differs from germline. This chain joins TRBV20-1 and TRBJ2-7, with 12 bases identical to TRBD2. Germline CDR1 DFQATT, CDR2 SNEGSKA (reference sequence). The CDR3 length is 17 residues. The CDR3 sequence is CSTSVAGTSGSRGEQYF. As DNA, the CDR3 is TGCAGTACTAGCGTTGCCGGGACTAGCGGGTCTCGGGGAGAGCAGTACTTC.

This clonotype was picked up many times. The chain recombines TRBV7-9 with TRBJ2-1; 7 nucleotides align to TRBD1. This CDR3 region has 16 residues. Germline V gene lookup returns CDR1 SEHNR and CDR2 FQNEAQ (reference sequence). V trimming: 4 bases; J trimming: 5 bases; junction bases outside the gene matches: 11. Here the CDR3 DNA reads TGTGCCAGCAGCTCGTCGACAGGGAGTAGGAACAATGAGCAGTTCTTC. It is translated as CASSSSTGSRNNEQFF.

In its sample, this clonotype ranks as medium-sized. The chain links TRBV28 to TRBJ2-3; 7 positions match TRBD2. V was pared by 5 bases and J by 4 bases, with 9 bases of the junction left unmatched. The CDR3 spans 15 residues. Per germline, CDR1 MDHEN and CDR2 SYDVKM. In DNA, the CDR3 is TGTGCCAGCAGTGTACGGGGGGACGGGGCAGATACGCAGTATTTT. This codes for CASSVRGDGADTQYF.

The rearrangement joins TRBV20-1 to TRBJ2-4; D assignment may be TRBD1 or TRBD2 (5 bases each). V was shortened by 6 bases and J by 13 bases, with 19 bases between the two germline ends. There are 12 residues in the CDR3. Germline-derived CDR1 and CDR2 are DFQATT and SNEGSKA (reference sequence). Here the CDR3 reads CSATRDGRGQYF. The CDR3 region has the DNA TGCAGTGCCACGAGGGACGGCCGAGGACAGTACTTC.

The sample holds a few counts of this clonotype. The chain recombines TRBV20-1 with TRBJ1-1; D is perhaps TRBD1 (5 bases). The CDR3 has 15 amino acids. V lost 0 bases to trimming and J lost 1 base, with 12 bases between them. CDR1 is DFQATT and CDR2 is SNEGSKA in the germline V gene (reference sequence). The CDR3 protein is CSARDPSQGNTEAFF. The CDR3 nucleotides read TGCAGTGCTAGAGATCCGAGTCAGGGGAACACTGAAGCTTTCTTT.

This clonotype was found a few times. The chain employs TRBV12-3 or TRBV12-4 and TRBJ1-5; 9 bases fit TRBD1. The CDR3 is 14 amino acids. J was trimmed by 8 bases and V by 5 bases; bases with no gene match: 7. The CDR3 DNA follows: TGTGCCAGCAGTGCCGGGACAGGGAGAAAGCCCCAGCATTTT. This encodes CASSAGTGRKPQHF.

This clonotype has more than one count but fewer than ten. The chain is built from TRBV28 and TRBJ2-4; 9 bases match TRBD1. Losses at the gene ends were 6 bases for V and 0 bases for J; bases not matched to a gene: 3. This CDR3 contains 15 residues. Germline CDR1 is MDHEN and CDR2 is SYDVKM. CDR3 in DNA: TGTGCCAGCAGCACAGGGGGCTCAGCCAAAAACATTCAGTACTTC. It yields the protein CASSTGGSAKNIQYF. Full variable domain (remainder filled in from reference TRBV28 and TRBJ2-4): DVKVTQSSRYLVKRTGEKVFLECVQDMDHENMFWYRQDPGLGLRLIYFSYDVKMKEKGDIPEGYSVSREKKERFSLILESASTNQTSMYLCASSTGGSAKNIQYFGAGTRLSVL.

This clonotype was seen repeatedly, ten times or more. V and J are TRBV5-1 and TRBJ2-5, with D maybe TRBD2 (6 bases). Trimming pared 4 bases from V and 5 bases from J, leaving 15 bases between. CDR1 is SGHRS and CDR2 is YFSETQ in the germline V gene. The CDR3 length is 14 residues. The CDR3 is CASSPSGAGETQYF. CDR3 bases: TGCGCCAGCAGCCCCTCCGGGGCGGGGGAGACCCAGTACTTC.

The rearrangement joins TRBV6-2 or TRBV6-3 to TRBJ2-3; 7 bases match TRBD1. This CDR3 region has 15 residues. Losses at the gene ends were 2 bases for V and 4 bases for J; bases not matched to a gene: 6. Germline V lookup: CDR1 MNHEY, CDR2 SVGEGT. This chain's CDR3 is CASSYEGAPSDTQYF. The CDR3, as DNA: TGTGCCAGCAGTTACGAGGGGGCACCATCAGATACGCAGTATTTT.

This clonotype has more than one count but fewer than ten. CDR3 region: CASSLTAEQFF. Here the CDR3 DNA reads TGTGCCAGCAGCTTGACCGCAGAGCAGTTCTTC. The chain combines TRBV5-5 with TRBJ2-1; D not resolved. The V end lost 1 base, the J end lost 10 bases, and 6 bases lay between the germline ends. Per the germline V gene, CDR1 is SGHKS and CDR2 is YYEKEE (reference sequence). The CDR3 has 11 amino acids.

J is TRBJ2-3 and V is TRBV20-1; D is perhaps TRBD1 or TRBD2 (5 bases each). The germline V gene has CDR1 DFQATT and CDR2 SNEGSKA (reference sequence). The CDR3 contains 13 residues. CDR3: CSKRDPHTDTQYF. The CDR3 DNA sequence: TGCAGCAAAAGGGACCCCCACACAGATACGCAGTATTTT.

This clonotype was recorded at least ten times. This chain joins TRBV20-1 and TRBJ1-1; D uncertain. The germline gives CDR1 DFQATT, CDR2 SNEGSKA (reference sequence). Trimming took 1 base from V and 4 from J, leaving 22 bases between them. CDR3 length: 17 residues. The CDR3 region is CSARVLNEAVRSTEAFF. The DNA for the CDR3 is TGCAGTGCTAGAGTCCTAAACGAGGCAGTTAGGTCCACTGAAGCTTTCTTT.

In this sample, this clonotype turned up many times. The rearrangement joins TRBV28 to TRBJ1-1; D is possibly TRBD1 (5 bases). This CDR3 comprises 15 residues. Germline lookup yields CDR1 MDHEN and CDR2 SYDVKM. V lost 5 bases and J 6 bases, leaving 19 bases between the germline ends. The CDR3 sequence is CASSLPGTDGAEAFF. For the CDR3, the DNA is TGTGCCAGCAGTCTCCCAGGGACCGATGGCGCTGAAGCTTTCTTT.

This clonotype was recorded many times. This chain joins TRBV7-6 and TRBJ2-3; TRBD2 matches at 9 bases. Germline loops: CDR1 SGHVS, CDR2 FNYEAQ. This CDR3 comprises 16 residues. V dropped 5 bases and J dropped 1; count of bases not matched to a gene: 7. As DNA, the CDR3 is TGTGCCAGCAGCCGGATTAGCGGGAGCGGCACAGATACGCAGTATTTT. As protein: CASSRISGSGTDTQYF.

This clonotype came up many times. This sequence joins TRBV5-1 and TRBJ2-1; D possibly corresponds to TRBD2 (5 bases). V was clipped by 3 bases and J by 8 bases, with 15 bases between them. CDR1 and CDR2 (germline): SGHRS, YFSETQ. The CDR3 spans 14 residues. CDR3 loop: CASSWRLVKDEQFF. CDR3 nucleotides: TGCGCCAGCAGCTGGAGGCTAGTTAAGGATGAGCAGTTCTTC.

This clonotype was observed many times. The chain joins TRBV28 to TRBJ2-7; D is undetermined. V lost 7 bases, J lost 2 bases, and 12 bases lay in between. The CDR3 runs to 13 residues. CDR1 is MDHEN and CDR2 is SYDVKM in the germline V gene. CDR3 DNA: TGTGCCAGCACTCTCGGAACGGCCTACGAGCAGTACTTC. This codes for CASTLGTAYEQYF.

This clonotype has just a few counts. CDR3 nucleotides: TGTGCCAGCAGCTTGCAGCCTAGCGGGATACAAGAGACCCAGTACTTC. Amino acids: CASSLQPSGIQETQYF. J is TRBJ2-5 and V is TRBV5-5; 9 positions match TRBD2. Germline V CDR1 and CDR2: SGHKS, YYEKEE (reference sequence). J gave up 2 bases and V 1 base, and 6 bases lay outside the gene matches. CDR3 length: 16 residues.

This clonotype was seen at least ten times. V usage is TRBV12-5 and J usage is TRBJ1-5, with D uncertain. CDR1 and CDR2 (germline): LGHNT, FRNRAP. The V and J ends lost 1 base and 4 bases respectively, with 11 bases between them. The CDR3 spans 15 residues. In DNA form, the CDR3 reads TGTGCTAGTGGTTTGGCGTTGCTGGGAAATCAGCCCCAGCATTTT. Its translation is CASGLALLGNQPQHF.

This clonotype came up many times. CDR3 nucleotides: TGTGCCAGCAGCCAAGGACTAGCCCGTGTCTACGAGCAGTACTTC. Encoded protein: CASSQGLARVYEQYF. The chain combines TRBV28 with TRBJ2-7; 8 nucleotides line up with TRBD2. The germline V gene encodes CDR1 MDHEN and CDR2 SYDVKM. CDR3 length: 15 residues. The V and J ends lost 6 bases and 3 bases, in that order; junction bases with no gene match: 10.

The V gene is TRBV7-3, the J gene TRBJ2-3, with 7 bases fitting TRBD2. CDR1 SGHTA and CDR2 FQGTGA come from the germline V gene. The CDR3 contains 16 residues. V shed 5 bases, J shed 0 bases, and the junction held 8 bases outside the gene matches. CDR3 loop: CASSPWAGVSTDTQYF. As DNA, the CDR3 is TGTGCCAGCAGCCCCTGGGCGGGGGTTAGCACAGATACGCAGTATTTT.

Ten or more counts support this clonotype. V is TRBV12-3 or TRBV12-4 and J is TRBJ2-3; D uncertain. Trimming cost V 6 bases and J 4 bases, with 14 bases left between them. The CDR3 totals 14 residues. The CDR3 loop reads CASRAGLEADTQYF. CDR3 nucleotide sequence: TGTGCCAGCAGGGCAGGCCTAGAGGCAGATACGCAGTATTTT.

This clonotype was detected only a few times. This chain joins TRBV3-1 and TRBJ2-2; TRBD1 is a possible D gene (6 bases). The ends were cut back, 5 bases at V and 1 base at J, with 14 bases in the middle. Germline CDR1 and CDR2: LGHDT and YNNKEL (reference sequence). This CDR3 is built from 16 residues. CDR3 sequence: CASSYPGHLNTGELFF. DNA of the CDR3: TGTGCCAGCAGCTATCCGGGACACCTGAACACCGGGGAGCTGTTTTTT.